This T cell receptor (beta chain) is from a study of glioma-infiltrating T cells (dated by TCRdb to 2016 to 2018). With regard to the full study: Glioma tissue, non-neoplastic brain tissue and matched peripheral blood mononuclear cells were used as sources from which TCR alpha- and beta-chain repertoires were sequenced. To gauge divergence between tissue and blood T-cell populations, every tissue-infiltrating repertoire was compared against the peripheral blood repertoire from the same patient. The paired cohort comprised three low-grade glioma patients, several primary glioblastoma patients and three non-glioma patients contributing non-neoplastic brain tissue.

Study-level results and caveats: VJ-independent divergence between tissue and blood was below expectation in non-neoplastic patients but above expectation in all gliomas, especially low-grade gliomas. Very few CDR3 sequences were found to be shared between tissue and blood, and this scarcity was attributed to high CDR3 diversity and limited sampling. Group comparisons were based on small numbers of patients: three non-neoplastic, three low-grade glioma and eight glioblastoma patients.

The germline V end is reduced by 7 bases and the J end by 6 bases; junction bases left unmatched: 11. From the cysteine through the phenylalanine, the CDR3 covers 14 amino acids. CDR3 DNA only is kept here, 42 bases in frame from base 1. The germline V gene specifies SQVTM as CDR1 and ANQGSEA as CDR2. The iRepertoire nested amplicon-rescue multiplex PCR (arm-PCR) platform was used to amplify TCR alpha and beta CDR3 regions from RNA. For one-step reverse transcription and amplification, 100-400 ng of tissue mRNA or PBMC total RNA was used as input. Following bead purification, Illumina adapters were added by a secondary multiplex PCR, and the libraries were gel-purified between 200 and 400 bp. Demultiplexing relied on internal 6-nucleotide barcodes carried by the libraries. Sequencing of the libraries was done on an Illumina MiSeq using 2x220 or 2x250 nucleotide paired-end reads. The study's processing was this. FLASH 1.2.11 was used to merge paired reads, and BWA-MEM then aligned the reads to the GRCh37 human genome before TRA and TRB reads were extracted. An IMGT-derived reference of cassette sequences and CDR3 motifs, with pseudogenes included, was used for V and J assignment. Three-frame translation of reads was performed, and productive CDR3s were defined as those with a C...FGXG motif and no stop codons. Unique combinations of V-J cassette pair and CDR3 amino acid sequence were defined as clonotypes. Hamming distance filtering was applied to reads, with thresholds set by the sequence error rate of each sample in mapped regions. In TCRdb, the public reads were trimmed at Q25 with fastp and aligned with MiXCR, with productive beta chains retained. Rows merge per CDR3 protein into single entries with the most common DNA and genes. TCRdb, not the authors, supplied the V and J calls. The sample contains about 140,000 distinct CDR3 sequences, 39% of them found a single time. The ten largest make up 15% to 25% of the sample.

A few counts support this clonotype. It lacks a known antigen. No base quality information exists; no much larger clone differs at one position. The sequence came from a human donor with low-grade glioma or glioblastoma, undergoing nonglioma brain surgery, or in good health (not recorded which). Recombination linked TRBV29-1 to TRBJ1-1, with TRBD1 matching 10 junction bases. The sequenced sample was glioma tissue, nonneoplastic brain tissue, or PBMCs (not recorded which). The sequenced DNA is TGCAGCGCCCAGCGGGGGACAGGGGACCCTGAAGCTTTCTTT. Its protein reads: CSAQRGTGDPEAFF. When the CDR3 is completed using the reference TRBV29-1 and TRBJ1-1 genes on either side, the full variable domain is SAVISQKPSRDICQRGTSLTIQCQVDSQVTMMFWYRQQPGQSLTLIATANQGSEATYESGFVIDKFPISRPNLTFSTLTVSNMSPEDSSIYLCSAQRGTGDPEAFFGQGTRLTVV.